This T cell receptor (beta chain) was retrieved from a study of T-cell reconstitution after alpha-beta-depleted transplantation in children (dated by TCRdb to 2015 to 2016). In the study overall: Using TCR repertoire profiling, the study quantitatively followed how T-cell immune reconstitution unfolded in children after TCRalphabeta/CD19-depleted allogeneic hematopoietic cell transplantation.

This clonotype has a count of ten or more. Its antigen has not been determined. No base quality information exists; no much larger clone differs at one position. Libraries were constructed by PCR. TCRdb lists the instrument as Illumina HiSeq 2500. To normalize quantification of the TCRbeta repertoire, the TCR libraries were built with molecular barcoding that relied on unique molecular identifiers. TCRdb handled the public reads itself, with Q25 trimming in fastp and clone calling in MiXCR, and kept productive beta chains. Identical CDR3 proteins give one entry, which carries the most common genes and DNA. Across this sample there are some 640,000 distinct CDR3 sequences, with 15% to 20% seen only once. The ten most abundant clones make up under 1.2% of the sample. Trimming leaves V shorter by 3 bases and J shorter by 7 bases, with the junction holding 3 bases beyond the gene matches. According to the germline V gene, CDR1 reads LGHNA and CDR2 reads YNFKEQ. The CDR3 sequence holds 14 residues, the cysteine and phenylalanine included. Solely the CDR3 DNA is kept, with 42 bases framed from the first base.

This material consisted of PBMCs from the stem cell graft donor, taken from the stem cell graft. This chain is built from TRBV4-2 and TRBJ2-1; TRBD2 agrees with 10 junctional bases. The receptor comes from a human donor who donated a stem cell graft to a child with acute myeloid leukemia. The encoded CDR3 is CASSHLLAGNEQFF. The DNA sequence is as follows: TGTGCCAGCAGCCACCTACTAGCGGGGAATGAGCAGTTCTTC.